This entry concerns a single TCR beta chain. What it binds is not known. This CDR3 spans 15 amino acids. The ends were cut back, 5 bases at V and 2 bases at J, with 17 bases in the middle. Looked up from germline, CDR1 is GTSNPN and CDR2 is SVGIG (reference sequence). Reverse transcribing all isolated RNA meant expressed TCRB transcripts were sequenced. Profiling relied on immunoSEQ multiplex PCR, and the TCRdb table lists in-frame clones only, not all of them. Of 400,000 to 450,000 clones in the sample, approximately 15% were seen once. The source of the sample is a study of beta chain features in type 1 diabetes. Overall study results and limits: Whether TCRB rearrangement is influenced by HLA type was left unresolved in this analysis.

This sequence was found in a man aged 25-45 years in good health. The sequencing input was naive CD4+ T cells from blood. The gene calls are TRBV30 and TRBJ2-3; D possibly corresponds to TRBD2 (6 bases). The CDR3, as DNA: TGTGCCTGGGTCGTCGCAGGGAGGATCACAGATACGCAGTATTTT. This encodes CAWVVAGRITDTQYF. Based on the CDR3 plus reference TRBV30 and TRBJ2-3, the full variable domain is SQTIHQWPATLVQPVGSPLSLECTVEGTSNPNLYWYRQAAGRGLQLLFYSVGIGQISSEVPQNLSASRPQDRQFILSSKKLLLSDSGFYLCAWVVAGRITDTQYFGPGTRLTVL.